This T cell receptor beta chain came from a study of T cells in Graves' hyperthyroidism and ophthalmopathy. The overall study: At the time of initial diagnosis and before any treatment, peripheral blood was collected. Study outcomes and limitations: Stable hyperthyroidism was separated from ophthalmopathy by a model based on 13 V-J features.

Amplification of TCR beta CDR3 regions used RNA as the template. During a first-round RT-PCR of the TCR CDR3, the HTBI primer set was used. A single record per CDR3 protein comes from TCRdb applying MiXCR to the multiplex PCR reads. The sample lists over 700,000 distinct CDR3 sequences; 35% were seen once. This CDR3 region has 12 residues. Germline CDR1 and CDR2: LNHDA and SQIVND (reference sequence). The V gene lost 9 bases and the J gene lost 7 bases, with 13 bases spanning the gap. In its sample, this clonotype was seen many times. The antigen is undetermined. Sequencing was done on a sample of blood. The sequence derives from a woman aged 40 to 50 with Graves' hyperthyroidism. The chain employs TRBV19 and TRBJ1-5; D is unclear. CDR3 sequence: CASLTRGQPQHF. The CDR3 DNA sequence: TGTGCCAGCCTGACACGAGGACAGCCCCAGCATTTT.